This TCR beta chain stems from a study of blood T cells in healthy people across ages. CDR3 size: 16 residues. Per germline, CDR1 SGHAT and CDR2 FQDESV (reference sequence). Losses at the gene ends were 1 base for V and 8 bases for J; bases not matched to a gene: 13. Samples each had at least 6 micrograms of total RNA extracted. Remarks on this clonotype: The antigen is undetermined.

Whole-study findings and limits: As age increased, TCR beta diversity per million T cells fell in a roughly linear fashion. More naive CD4+ cells and higher diversity were found in long-lived than in aged donors. For the donors, CMV status was unknown and possibly confounded expanded clonotype changes.

The use of a sample-barcoded 5' primer and a J-beta primer mix characterized a second PCR of about 7 to 12 cycles. TCRdb reanalysed the 5' RACE reads using MiXCR and keeps one entry per CDR3 protein. The sample shows 650,000 to 1,000,000 distinct CDR3 sequences, roughly 34% of them seen only once. V and J are TRBV11-1 and TRBJ1-2, with 7 bases identical to TRBD1. The sample was blood. The sequence came from a young man in good health. CDR3 sequence (DNA): TGTGCCAGCAGCTTAGACCCAGGAACAGGGGAGGCCGGCTACACCTTC. Amino acids: CASSLDPGTGEAGYTF.